Following are 30 T cell receptor beta chains from one sample sequenced in a study of tumor-infiltrating lymphocytes in localized non-small cell lung cancer. Clones were sequenced by immunoSEQ multiplex PCR, and TCRdb holds only the in-frame ones, with some missing. The data show approximately 15,000 clones, approximately 72% seen once. Sequencing was done on a sample of lung tumor tissue. All receptors derive from a human donor with non-small cell lung cancer.

V gene TRBV5-4 combines with J gene TRBJ2-7, with 9 bases aligning to TRBD2. Germline V gives CDR1 SGHNT, CDR2 YYREEE (reference sequence). The CDR3 loop spans 17 amino acids. The J segment lost 0 bases and the V segment lost 0 bases, leaving 7 bases of the junction unmatched. The CDR3 DNA reads as TGTGCCAGCAGCTTGGGGGGGACTAGCTTGAGCTCCTACGAGCAGTACTTC. Translated, it gives CASSLGGTSLSSYEQYF.

The genes are TRBV30 and TRBJ1-1; the D is unclear. Trimming removed 1 base at V and 3 bases at J, with 12 bases between. CDR3 length: 14 amino acids. Germline V gene lookup returns CDR1 GTSNPN and CDR2 SVGIG (reference sequence). The CDR3 loop is CAWSANGVDTEAFF. In DNA form, the CDR3 reads TGTGCCTGGAGTGCCAATGGGGTTGACACTGAAGCTTTCTTT. The full variable domain, in which reference TRBV30 and TRBJ1-1 provide the parts outside the CDR3, is SQTIHQWPATLVQPVGSPLSLECTVEGTSNPNLYWYRQAAGRGLQLLFYSVGIGQISSEVPQNLSASRPQDRQFILSSKKLLLSDSGFYLCAWSANGVDTEAFFGQGTRLTVV.

This chain links TRBV28 with TRBJ2-6; TRBD1 aligns across 7 bases. The germline gives CDR1 MDHEN, CDR2 SYDVKM. V gave up 3 bases and J gave up 2 bases; unmatched junction bases: 1. This CDR3 spans 15 amino acids. CDR3 coding DNA: TGTGCCAGCAGTTTCAGGGGGACTGGGGCCAACGTCCTGACTTTC. Amino acid sequence: CASSFRGTGANVLTF.

The V and J genes are TRBV4-3 and TRBJ2-5; the D gene could be TRBD1 or TRBD2 (6 bases each). In germline, CDR1 is LGHNA, CDR2 YSLEER. The CDR3 contains 15 residues. The V and J ends lost 0 bases and 5 bases respectively, with 13 bases between them. CDR3 sequence (DNA): TGCGCCAGCAGCCAAGATAAGTGGGGGGCGGAGACCCAGTACTTC. This translates into CASSQDKWGAETQYF.

V usage is TRBV10-1 and J usage is TRBJ2-3; 12 positions agree with TRBD1. Germline V lookup: CDR1 WNHNN, CDR2 SYGVQD (reference sequence). V shed 6 bases and J 0 bases; nucleotides not matched to a gene: 10. This CDR3 is built from 18 residues. The DNA for the CDR3 is TGCGCCAGCAGCCCCGGGACAGGGGGCCCCCATAGCACAGATACGCAGTATTTT. It encodes CASSPGTGGPHSTDTQYF.

The rearrangement uses TRBV5-1 and TRBJ1-4; D remains ambiguous. The germline gives CDR1 SGHRS, CDR2 YFSETQ. V lost 4 bases, J lost 8 bases, and 15 bases lay in between. The length of the CDR3 is 14 residues. The CDR3 loop reads CASSRDTNGEKLFF. As DNA, the CDR3 is TGCGCCAGCAGCCGAGACACGAACGGAGAAAAACTGTTTTTT.

This chain uses TRBV19 with TRBJ2-2; D not resolved. Trimming shortened V by 8 bases and J by 7 bases, and 14 bases separated the two germline ends. The CDR3 consists of 13 residues. Germline CDR1 LNHDA, CDR2 SQIVND (reference sequence). CDR3 sequence reads: CASPGPHNGELFF. CDR3 bases: TGTGCCAGTCCGGGTCCCCACAACGGGGAGCTGTTTTTT.

The V and J genes are TRBV27 and TRBJ1-1; unclear D gene. V lost 2 bases to trimming and J lost 0 bases, with 7 bases between them. Germline V gene data show CDR1 as MNHEY and CDR2 as SMNVEV (reference sequence). This CDR3 is 14 amino acids long. CDR3 sequence (DNA): TGTGCCAGCAGTTTACGACGCATGAACACTGAAGCTTTCTTT. This encodes CASSLRRMNTEAFF.

The V and J genes are TRBV21-1 and TRBJ2-7; TRBD1 is the table's D call and was not checked against the DNA. TRBV21-1 is termed a pseudogene. The CDR3 spans 14 residues. The CDR3 here is CASRLLTGTYEQYF. The CDR3 coding sequence is TGTGCCAGCAGATTATTGACAGGGACCTACGAGCAGTACTTC.

The chain combines TRBV27 with TRBJ2-5, with 8 bases lining up with TRBD1. V lost 5 bases and J lost 5; bases outside the gene matches: 10. Germline V gene lookup returns CDR1 MNHEY and CDR2 SMNVEV (reference sequence). This CDR3 region has 15 residues. The DNA of the CDR3 is TGTGCCAGCAGTACCGGACAGGGAGGTTCCGAGACCCAGTACTTC. It translates to CASSTGQGGSETQYF.

The chain uses TRBV30 and TRBJ1-2, with 8 bases that match TRBD1. The CDR3 runs 13 residues. Trimming at V came to 3 bases and at J to 4 bases, leaving 4 bases not matched to a gene. The V gene's germline CDR1 is GTSNPN and CDR2 SVGIG (reference sequence). The CDR3, as DNA: TGTGCCTGGAGGCAGGGGGCGTTCTATGGCTACACCTTC. It is translated as CAWRQGAFYGYTF.

The V and J genes are TRBV7-9 and TRBJ2-2; 11 nucleotides line up with TRBD1. The CDR3 covers 16 residues. Germline CDR1 reads SEHNR; CDR2 reads FQNEAQ (reference sequence). V lost 5 bases to trimming and J lost 7 bases; unmatched junction nucleotides: 9. CDR3 region: CASSPGQGATGGELFF. In DNA, the CDR3 is TGTGCCAGCAGCCCAGGACAGGGGGCAACGGGCGGGGAGCTGTTTTTT.

This rearrangement joins TRBV5-1 to TRBJ1-4; 8 bases map to TRBD1. With V trimmed by 4 bases and J by 8 bases, 10 bases remained unmatched. Germline values: CDR1 SGHRS, CDR2 YFSETQ. The CDR3 has 15 amino acids. The CDR3 region has the DNA TGCGCCAGCAGCCTCCGGACAGGGCTGGACGAAAAACTGTTTTTT. Translation: CASSLRTGLDEKLFF. The whole variable domain, remainder taken from reference TRBV5-1 and TRBJ1-4, is KAGVTQTPRYLIKTRGQQVTLSCSPISGHRSVSWYQQTPGQGLQFLFEYFSETQRNKGNFPGRFSGRQFSNSRSEMNVSTLELGDSALYLCASSLRTGLDEKLFFGSGTQLSVL.

This clone has only one observation. The CDR3 reads CASRNPGVGNEKLFF. The CDR3 DNA sequence: TGTGCCAGCAGAAATCCAGGGGTAGGGAATGAAAAACTGTTTTTT. The V gene is TRBV7-2, the J gene TRBJ1-4; possibly TRBD1 for D (6 bases). The CDR3 runs to 15 residues. Germline V gives CDR1 SGHTA, CDR2 FQGNSA. V lost 6 bases and J lost 5, with 16 bases in between.

There are a few counts of this clone. V usage is TRBV6-5 and J usage is TRBJ1-2, with D unresolved. V was clipped by 4 bases and J by 3 bases, with 15 bases between them. Germline values: CDR1 MNHEY, CDR2 SVGAGI. The CDR3 has 15 residues. The CDR3 reads CASSSPRTAYYGYTF. CDR3 sequence (DNA): TGTGCCAGCAGTTCTCCTCGGACGGCTTACTATGGCTACACCTTC.

This clone occurred once. The chain recombines TRBV9 with TRBJ1-1; unclear D gene. The CDR3 is made up of 14 amino acids. CDR1 and CDR2 (germline): SGDLS, YYNGEE. The germline V and J ends were trimmed by 4 bases and 0 bases, with 10 bases remaining between them. This CDR3 reads CASSPRRVNTEAFF. CDR3 nucleotides: TGTGCCAGCAGCCCCCGAAGGGTGAACACTGAAGCTTTCTTT.

The genes are TRBV6-6 and TRBJ2-3, with D perhaps assigned TRBD1 or TRBD2 (5 bases each). CDR1 is MNHNY, CDR2 SVGAGI, per germline (reference sequence). The germline V and J ends were trimmed by 0 bases and 3 bases, with 10 bases remaining between them. There are 15 residues in the CDR3. The CDR3 sequence is CASSYSRGRTDTQYF. The CDR3 DNA reads as TGTGCCAGCAGTTACTCGAGGGGAAGGACAGATACGCAGTATTTT.

The chain uses TRBV28 and TRBJ2-1; tentatively, D is TRBD2 (6 bases). V was shortened by 5 bases and J by 0 bases, with 11 bases between the two germline ends. Per the germline V gene, CDR1 is MDHEN and CDR2 is SYDVKM. The length of the CDR3 is 15 residues. The CDR3 sequence is CASSPPGGSYNEQFF. Written as DNA, the CDR3 is TGTGCCAGCAGTCCCCCCGGGGGCTCCTACAATGAGCAGTTCTTC.

This clone is a singleton in its sample. The rearrangement uses TRBV5-4 and TRBJ1-2; maybe TRBD1 (5 bases). V was pared by 6 bases and J by 3 bases, with 18 bases between. The CDR3 has 15 residues. CDR1 is SGHNT and CDR2 is YYREEE in the germline V gene (reference sequence). The CDR3 here is CASTLGVQGDYGYTF. The CDR3 DNA is TGTGCCAGCACCCTAGGAGTTCAGGGAGACTATGGCTACACCTTC. The full variable domain, in which reference TRBV5-4 and TRBJ1-2 provide the parts outside the CDR3, is ETGVTQSPTHLIKTRGQQVTLRCSSQSGHNTVSWYQQALGQGPQFIFQYYREEENGRGNFPPRFSGLQFPNYSSELNVNALELDDSALYLCASTLGVQGDYGYTFGSGTRLTVV.

The rearrangement links TRBV5-1 to TRBJ1-1; weak D call: TRBD1 (5 bases). Germline CDR1 and CDR2: SGHRS and YFSETQ. The ends were cut back, 0 bases at V and 7 bases at J, with 13 bases in the middle. The CDR3 spans 14 residues. CDR3: CASSLGGGLIEAFF. The CDR3 DNA follows: TGCGCCAGCAGCTTGGGGGGCGGACTGATTGAAGCTTTCTTT.

This chain joins TRBV6-6 and TRBJ1-2; no firm D call. V lost 5 bases and J lost 8, with 15 bases in between. CDR3 length: 13 amino acids. Germline CDR1 is MNHNY and CDR2 is SVGAGI (reference sequence). The CDR3: CASSPTRDGGYTF. CDR3 sequence (DNA): TGTGCCAGCAGTCCTACAAGAGATGGCGGCTACACCTTC.

The rearrangement joins TRBV11-2 to TRBJ1-2; perhaps TRBD1 as D (6 bases). There are 14 residues in the CDR3. From germline, CDR1 is SGHAT and CDR2 FQNNGV. Trimming removed 1 base from V and 8 bases from J, with 14 bases in between. CDR3 bases: TGTGCCAGCAGCTTAGTGGGCAGGGGAGACGGCTACACCTTC. Protein sequence: CASSLVGRGDGYTF.

The chain has TRBV9 and TRBJ1-1; 7 bases match TRBD1. The junction had 4 bases not matched to a gene; V was cut back by 4 bases and J by 4 bases. This CDR3 has 13 amino acids. Per the germline V gene, CDR1 is SGDLS and CDR2 is YYNGEE. CDR3 residues: CASSTRDSTEAFF. The CDR3 coding sequence is TGTGCCAGCAGCACCCGGGACAGCACTGAAGCTTTCTTT.

This chain connects TRBV19 to TRBJ2-2; 14 bases line up with TRBD2. The CDR3 is 19 amino acids. Germline V gene lookup returns CDR1 LNHDA and CDR2 SQIVND (reference sequence). The ends lost 5 bases at V and 4 bases at J; junction bases unmatched: 12. The DNA for the CDR3 is TGTGCCAGTAGTCCTCGACTAGCGGGAGGGACATGGAGCACCGGGGAGCTGTTTTTT. Translating it yields CASSPRLAGGTWSTGELFF.

The chain combines TRBV29-1 with TRBJ2-3; no definite D call. The CDR3 runs 12 residues. The germline gives CDR1 SQVTM, CDR2 ANQGSEA. V was shortened by 7 bases and J by 0 bases, with 8 bases between the two germline ends. The CDR3 region has the DNA TGCAGCGCTAAGTACAGCACAGATACGCAGTATTTT. Amino acid sequence: CSAKYSTDTQYF.

This clone was seen more than once but under ten times. The chain joins TRBV5-7 to TRBJ1-5; maybe TRBD1 (6 bases). TRBV5-7 is an ORF for which the function is uncertain. V was cut by 3 bases and J by 5 bases, with 9 bases left in between. The CDR3 sequence is 13 residues long. The chain's CDR3 is CASSSGQYQPQHF. The DNA of the CDR3 is TGTGCCAGCAGCTCCGGACAGTATCAGCCCCAGCATTTT.

This clone was observed a handful of times. This chain links TRBV5-4 with TRBJ1-4; the match to TRBD1 covers 7 bases. J was trimmed by 5 bases and V by 3 bases; bases with no gene match: 7. Germline values: CDR1 SGHNT, CDR2 YYREEE (reference sequence). The length of the CDR3 is 15 residues. The CDR3 region has the DNA TGTGCCAGCAGCTCCCGGGACAGAGCAAATGAAAAACTGTTTTTT. Its protein product is CASSSRDRANEKLFF.

This clone was found a few times. This chain links TRBV7-2 with TRBJ2-3; 9 bases agree with TRBD2. This CDR3 has 15 amino acids. Germline CDR1 reads SGHTA; CDR2 reads FQGNSA. V trimming: 3 bases; J trimming: 2 bases; junction bases outside the gene matches: 3. CDR3 in DNA: TGTGCCAGCAGCTTGGGGACTAGCCCCACAGATACGCAGTATTTT. This sequence encodes CASSLGTSPTDTQYF.

The chain links TRBV27 to TRBJ2-6; no clear D. Germline lookup yields CDR1 MNHEY and CDR2 SMNVEV (reference sequence). Trimming cost V 1 base and J 2 bases, with 12 bases left between them. The CDR3 totals 17 residues. The CDR3 spells CASSLFSPVAGANVLTF. The CDR3 DNA reads TGTGCCAGCAGTTTATTTTCTCCGGTCGCTGGGGCCAACGTCCTGACTTTC. The whole variable domain, filled in from reference TRBV27 and TRBJ2-6, reads EAQVTQNPRYLITVTGKKLTVTCSQNMNHEYMSWYRQDPGLGLRQIYYSMNVEVTDKGDVPEGYKVSRKEKRNFPLILESPSPNQTSLYFCASSLFSPVAGANVLTFGAGSRLTVL.

The rearrangement uses TRBV28 and TRBJ1-6, with unresolved D. The length of the CDR3 is 14 residues. Deletions cut 5 bases from V and 8 bases from J, with 13 bases between. Germline V gene sequence: CDR1 MDHEN, CDR2 SYDVKM. The CDR3 region is CASSTVTSYSPLHF. CDR3 DNA: TGTGCCAGCAGTACCGTGACGTCTTATTCACCCCTCCACTTT. Variable domain in full (rest from reference TRBV28 and TRBJ1-6): DVKVTQSSRYLVKRTGEKVFLECVQDMDHENMFWYRQDPGLGLRLIYFSYDVKMKEKGDIPEGYSVSREKKERFSLILESASTNQTSMYLCASSTVTSYSPLHFGNGTRLTVT.